Below are 22 T cell receptor beta chains sequenced from a single sample in a study of HIV-infected patients and healthy controls (dated by TCRdb to 2014 to 2015). Library preparation used 5' RACE. Instrument used: Illumina MiSeq. Using SuperScript III with primers targeting the alpha and beta constant regions, around 530 ng of RNA was reverse transcribed. Separate libraries for the alpha and beta chains were generated through chain-specific third strand synthesis that incorporated multiplexing indices. TCRdb itself trimmed the public reads at Q25 with fastp, ran MiXCR and retained productive beta chains. CDR3 protein sequences are deduplicated, and each keeps its most common genes and DNA. In all, the sample holds about 18,000 distinct CDR3 sequences, and 8.5% of those were seen once. Of the sample, less than 25% falls within the top ten clones. The study collected follow-up blood from HIV-infected patients roughly three months, about 14 weeks, after antiretroviral therapy began. Whole blood was used without fractionating the cells, so the repertoire represented all peripheral T cells without sorting.

Sequenced material: blood, taken during antiretroviral therapy. The source of these receptors is an adult with HIV infection.

This clonotype was detected only a few times. CDR3 loop: CASSLDGAGGVSETQYF. The CDR3 nucleotides read TGTGCCAGCAGCTTAGATGGGGCGGGGGGCGTATCAGAGACCCAGTACTTC. The genes are TRBV11-2 and TRBJ2-5; 8 bases line up with TRBD2. V shed 0 bases and J 4 bases; nucleotides not matched to a gene: 10. Looked up from germline, CDR1 is SGHAT and CDR2 is FQNNGV. The CDR3 contains 17 residues.

This clonotype occurred many times. CDR3: CASSFWAGAPTGANVLTF. The CDR3 DNA reads as TGTGCCAGCAGCTTTTGGGCGGGGGCCCCGACTGGGGCCAACGTCCTGACTTTC. The rearrangement joins TRBV7-2 to TRBJ2-6, with D perhaps TRBD2 (7 bases). Germline V gene sequence: CDR1 SGHTA, CDR2 FQGNSA. The CDR3 length is 18 residues. Between the trimmed V and J ends, which lost 3 bases and 2 bases, there was a span of 17 bases. Complete variable domain (other parts from reference TRBV7-2 and TRBJ2-6): GAGVSQSPSNKVTEKGKDVELRCDPISGHTALYWYRQSLGQGLEFLIYFQGNSAPDKSGLPSDRFSAERTGGSVSTLTIQRTQQEDSAVYLCASSFWAGAPTGANVLTFGAGSRLTVL.

This clonotype was detected ten times or more. V and J are TRBV7-9 and TRBJ1-1; no definite D call. The CDR3 is made up of 13 amino acids. Per germline, CDR1 SEHNR and CDR2 FQNEAQ (reference sequence). V lost 6 bases to trimming and J lost 3 bases, with 11 bases between them. CDR3 loop: CASRFIHDTEAFF. CDR3 in DNA: TGTGCCAGCAGGTTTATCCATGACACTGAAGCTTTCTTT.

This clonotype was seen ten or more times. The chain joins TRBV29-1 to TRBJ1-2; TRBD1 aligns across 8 bases. Trimming cost V 6 bases and J 2 bases; bases outside gene matches: 5. There are 13 residues in the CDR3. In germline, CDR1 is SQVTM, CDR2 ANQGSEA. The CDR3 region is CSVTGGANYGYTF. Written as DNA, the CDR3 is TGCAGCGTCACAGGGGGTGCGAACTATGGCTACACCTTC.

In its sample, this clonotype was seen many times. The CDR3 loop is CAWSGQYQQFF. Here the CDR3 DNA reads TGTGCCTGGAGCGGACAGTACCAGCAGTTCTTC. V gene TRBV30 combines with J gene TRBJ2-1; D is possibly TRBD1 (6 bases). Germline CDR1 is GTSNPN and CDR2 is SVGIG (reference sequence). Trimming shortened V by 3 bases and J by 11 bases, and 11 bases separated the two germline ends. The CDR3 length is 11 residues.

This clonotype was recorded at least ten times. This chain connects TRBV3-1 to TRBJ1-2; D is unresolved. Germline-derived CDR1 and CDR2 are LGHDT and YNNKEL (reference sequence). The V end lost 1 base, the J end lost 7 bases, and 19 bases lay between the germline ends. The CDR3 runs 16 residues. The CDR3 DNA sequence: TGTGCCAGCAGCCAAGCCCAAAACGTACTAAGGACTGGCTACACCTTC. This sequence encodes CASSQAQNVLRTGYTF. The full variable domain, in which reference TRBV3-1 and TRBJ1-2 provide the parts outside the CDR3, is DTAVSQTPKYLVTQMGNDKSIKCEQNLGHDTMYWYKQDSKKFLKIMFSYNNKELIINETVPNRFSPKSPDKAHLNLHINSLELGDSAVYFCASSQAQNVLRTGYTFGSGTRLTVV.

The rearrangement joins TRBV24-1 to TRBJ2-1, with 7 bases identical to TRBD2. Trimming cost V 3 bases and J 2 bases; bases outside gene matches: 9. This CDR3 is 17 amino acids long. The germline V gene has CDR1 KGHDR and CDR2 SFDVKD. CDR3 amino acids: CATSDIDKAGTYNEQFF. CDR3 sequence (DNA): TGTGCCACCAGTGATATTGACAAAGCGGGAACCTACAATGAGCAGTTCTTC.

This clonotype was recorded many times. This chain uses TRBV7-3 with TRBJ2-6; D is uncertain. CDR3 size: 17 residues. Germline V CDR1 and CDR2: SGHTA, FQGTGA. Deletions cut 1 base from V and 1 base from J, with 11 bases between. The CDR3 spells CASSLRGSLSGANVLTF. The CDR3 region has the DNA TGTGCCAGCAGCTTAAGGGGTTCCCTTTCTGGGGCCAACGTCCTGACTTTC.

The J gene is TRBJ1-1, the V gene TRBV30; unclear D gene. With 2 bases removed from V and 6 bases from J, the gap between germline ends came to 10 bases. This CDR3 contains 12 residues. Looked up from germline, CDR1 is GTSNPN and CDR2 is SVGIG (reference sequence). This CDR3 is CAWSSGGAEAFF. CDR3 nucleotide sequence: TGTGCCTGGAGTTCAGGCGGGGCTGAAGCTTTCTTT.

This clonotype was seen many times. The J gene is TRBJ2-7, the V gene TRBV9, with a weak D call TRBD2 (5 bases). Germline CDR1 SGDLS, CDR2 YYNGEE. The CDR3 totals 14 residues. Trimming shortened V by 3 bases and J by 6 bases, and 16 bases separated the two germline ends. CDR3 loop: CASSAPVRGSEQYF. CDR3 bases: TGTGCCAGCAGCGCCCCGGTACGGGGAAGCGAGCAGTACTTC. Supplemented by reference TRBV9 and TRBJ2-7, the full variable domain reads DSGVTQTPKHLITATGQRVTLRCSPRSGDLSVYWYQQSLDQGLQFLIQYYNGEERAKGNILERFSAQQFPDLHSELNLSSLELGDSALYFCASSAPVRGSEQYFGPGTRLTVT.

This clonotype was observed at least ten times. V usage is TRBV4-1 and J usage is TRBJ2-3, with 13 bases matching TRBD2. The trim removed 0 bases at V and 6 bases at J, leaving 9 bases unmatched. Germline lookup yields CDR1 MGHRA and CDR2 YSYEKL. The CDR3 totals 18 residues. This CDR3 is CASSQETSGGEGYDTQYF. DNA of the CDR3: TGCGCCAGCAGCCAAGAAACTAGCGGGGGGGAGGGATATGATACGCAGTATTTT.

This clonotype showed up many times. The chain recombines TRBV7-9 with TRBJ1-5, with 11 bases matching TRBD1. CDR3 length: 15 residues. The V segment lost 5 bases and the J segment 7 bases; nucleotides outside the gene matches: 7. Germline CDR1 SEHNR, CDR2 FQNEAQ (reference sequence). The CDR3: CASSTGQGAEQPQHF. Written as DNA, the CDR3 is TGTGCCAGCAGCACCGGACAGGGGGCGGAACAGCCCCAGCATTTT.

The table lists this clonotype with a count of one. This chain connects TRBV24-1 to TRBJ2-3; perhaps TRBD1 as D (5 bases). Germline CDR1 KGHDR, CDR2 SFDVKD. Trimming removed 4 bases at V and 5 bases at J, with 15 bases between. The CDR3 has 15 amino acids. DNA for the CDR3: TGTGCCACCAGTGACTACCAGAACCAGGGAGATACGCAGTATTTT. The encoded protein is CATSDYQNQGDTQYF.

The J gene is TRBJ2-6, the V gene TRBV6-1, with D uncertain. This CDR3 has 17 residues. The germline CDR1 and CDR2 sequences are MNHNS and SASEGT. Trimming took off 1 base at V and 0 bases at J, with 10 bases between the two ends. The CDR3 DNA is TGTGCCAGCAGTGAAGGTAGTCGGTACTCTGGGGCCAACGTCCTGACTTTC. This gives the protein CASSEGSRYSGANVLTF.

This clonotype has a count of ten or more. This chain joins TRBV5-1 and TRBJ2-1, with 8 bases that match TRBD2. Germline CDR1 reads SGHRS; CDR2 reads YFSETQ. The CDR3 runs to 15 residues. The J segment lost 8 bases and the V segment lost 5 bases, leaving 12 bases of the junction unmatched. DNA for the CDR3: TGCGCCAGCAGGGGGATAGGGACTAGGTTTGATGAGCAGTTCTTC. This codes for CASRGIGTRFDEQFF.

This clonotype counts as large. The chain has TRBV4-1 and TRBJ2-7; possibly TRBD1 for D (5 bases). The V end lost 2 bases, the J end lost 5 bases, and 10 bases lay between the germline ends. Germline CDR1 reads MGHRA; CDR2 reads YSYEKL. The CDR3 spans 13 residues. The CDR3 DNA reads as TGCGCCAGCAGCCAATACGCCAGGGACGAGCAGTACTTC. It translates to CASSQYARDEQYF.

In DNA, the CDR3 is TGTGCCAGCAGCGTAGCCCCCAGCGGTGATACAGATACGCAGTATTTT. It yields the protein CASSVAPSGDTDTQYF. The gene calls are TRBV9 and TRBJ2-3; D possibly corresponds to TRBD2 (5 bases). The V end lost 0 bases, the J end lost 3 bases, and 14 bases lay between the germline ends. The CDR3 sequence is 16 residues long. Germline V gives CDR1 SGDLS, CDR2 YYNGEE.

This clonotype was counted ten times or more. The J gene is TRBJ2-7, the V gene TRBV5-1; D may be TRBD2 (5 bases). The CDR3 loop spans 13 amino acids. Germline V gene sequence: CDR1 SGHRS, CDR2 YFSETQ. V gave up 2 bases and J gave up 2 bases, with 8 bases separating them. The CDR3, as DNA: TGCGCCAGCAGCTTCGGGAACCCCTACGAGCAGTACTTC. Its protein is CASSFGNPYEQYF.

This clonotype was counted only a few times. The V and J genes are TRBV6-1 and TRBJ2-3; D is perhaps TRBD1 (7 bases). There are 19 residues in the CDR3. V was pared by 8 bases and J by 4 bases, with 31 bases between. CDR1 is MNHNS, CDR2 SASEGT, per germline. The CDR3 bases are TGTGCCAGCCTTCCAGCCCCAACTTTACAGGGGAGGTTCGCAGATACGCAGTATTTT. This codes for CASLPAPTLQGRFADTQYF.

In its sample, this clonotype was seen many times. CDR3 amino acids: CSASSTAQETQYF. CDR3 nucleotides: TGCAGTGCTAGTTCGACGGCACAAGAGACCCAGTACTTC. The V gene is TRBV20-1, the J gene TRBJ2-5; D is unresolved. Germline V gene data show CDR1 as DFQATT and CDR2 as SNEGSKA (reference sequence). The CDR3 is made up of 13 amino acids. V gave up 3 bases and J gave up 2 bases, with 10 bases separating them.

This clonotype was picked up many times. The chain is built from TRBV28 and TRBJ2-7; 11 nucleotides agree with TRBD1. The CDR3 length is 15 residues. The germline gives CDR1 MDHEN, CDR2 SYDVKM. V was pared by 6 bases and J by 1 base, with 5 bases of the junction left unmatched. The CDR3 nucleotides are TGTGCCAGCAGGGTAGGACAGGGGGCTTCCTACGAGCAGTACTTC. Residues: CASRVGQGASYEQYF.

This clonotype was detected many times. CDR3 nucleotides: TGTGCCAGCAGCTTAGACGCCCTTCGAGGGGGTGAAGCTTTCTTT. Amino acids: CASSLDALRGGEAFF. V is TRBV7-2 and J is TRBJ1-1; D possibly corresponds to TRBD1 (6 bases). The CDR3 loop spans 15 amino acids. Per germline, CDR1 SGHTA and CDR2 FQGNSA. With 1 base removed from V and 7 bases from J, the gap between germline ends came to 16 bases.